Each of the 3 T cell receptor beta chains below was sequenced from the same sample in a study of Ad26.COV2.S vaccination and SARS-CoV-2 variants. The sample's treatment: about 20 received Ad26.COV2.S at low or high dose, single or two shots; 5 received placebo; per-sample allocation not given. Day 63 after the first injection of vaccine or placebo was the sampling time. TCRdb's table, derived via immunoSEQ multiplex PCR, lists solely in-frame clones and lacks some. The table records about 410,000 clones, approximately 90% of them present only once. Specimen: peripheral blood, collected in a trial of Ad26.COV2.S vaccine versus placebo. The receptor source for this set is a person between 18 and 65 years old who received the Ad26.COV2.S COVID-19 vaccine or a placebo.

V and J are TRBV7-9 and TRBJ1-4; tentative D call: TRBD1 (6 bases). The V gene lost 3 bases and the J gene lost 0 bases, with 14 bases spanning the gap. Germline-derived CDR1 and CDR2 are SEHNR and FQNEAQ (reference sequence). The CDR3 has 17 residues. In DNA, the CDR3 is TGTGCCAGCAGCTTTCCGACAGGATCGGCAACTAATGAAAAACTGTTTTTT. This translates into CASSFPTGSATNEKLFF.

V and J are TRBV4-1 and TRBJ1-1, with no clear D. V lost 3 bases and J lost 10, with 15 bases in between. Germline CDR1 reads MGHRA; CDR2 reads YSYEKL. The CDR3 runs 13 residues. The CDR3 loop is CASSHRIGRAAFF. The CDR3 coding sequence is TGCGCCAGCAGCCATCGCATTGGTAGGGCAGCTTTCTTT.

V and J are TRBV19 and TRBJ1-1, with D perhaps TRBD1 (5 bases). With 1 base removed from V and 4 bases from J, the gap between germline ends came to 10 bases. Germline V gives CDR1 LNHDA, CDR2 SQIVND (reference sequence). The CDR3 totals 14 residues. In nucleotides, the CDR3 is TGTGCCAGTAGTATAGGGGGGGTGGGCACTGAAGCTTTCTTT. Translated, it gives CASSIGGVGTEAFF.